This entry is about one TCR delta chain. A few counts support this clone. The specificity of this receptor is unknown. A single base is all that separates this from a far larger clone, so a read error is likely. This CDR3 is also generated by other DNA sequences in the sample. Using SuperScript II, cDNA was generated through template-switch reverse transcription, with TRGC- and TRDC-specific primers combined in a single tube. The TRGC primer was designed so that it would bind both of the constant genes TRGC1 and TRGC2. Amplification of TRG and TRD was done with the KAPA Real-Time Library Amplification Kit, and AMPure XP beads were used for purification between steps. Illumina sequencing adapters were added by index PCR using the Nextera XT Index Kit. An Illumina MiSeq with the V2 300 kit was used to sequence the TRG and TRD amplicons, producing 150 bp paired-end reads. As for the authors' bioinformatics: Read quality was checked with FastQC version 0.11.8 before further analysis. Reads were aligned against the TRG or TRD reference genes from GenBank, and CDR3 sequences were constructed using MiXCR version 3.0.3. Default MiXCR settings were used, apart from assembling TRDD gene segments from 3 instead of 5 consecutive nucleotides. VDJtools version 1.2.1 calculated N additions, CDR3 length, J segment length and clonotype sharing between samples. Out-of-frame CDR3 sequences and those containing stop codons were excluded from analysis. Infant repertoires were assessed for overlap with previously published fetal, cord blood and adult blood Vgamma9Vdelta2 repertoires. After TCRdb called clones again from the public reads with CATT, rows with identical DNA were merged. TCRdb's processing, not the authors', yielded these V and J calls. This sample has about 890 delta-chain clones in its table, and approximately 25% of those were observed once. The ten largest clones capture about 28% of the sample.

Mothers of both infected and uninfected infants received the same treatment, using spiramycin and/or pyrimethamine plus sulfadiazine plus folinic acid. Every infant, whether infected or uninfected, was delivered at term, after more than 37 weeks of gestation. About 1 mL of blood was processed into PBMCs by Lymphoprep gradient centrifugation, after which the PBMCs were cryopreserved in liquid nitrogen and shipped to Belgium. Thawed PBMCs were labeled with Zombie NIR viability dye and stained with CD3, TCR gammadelta, Vgamma9 and Vdelta2 antibodies. A FACSAria III was used to sort CD3+ TCRgammadelta+ T cells, reaching a mean purity of 98%. For each sample, the RNeasy Micro Kit was used to isolate RNA from some 10,000 sorted gammadelta T cells. The infants were born to mothers who were enrolled with primary T. gondii infection during pregnancy. Infant peripheral blood was collected at an outpatient microbiology and virology center in Pavia, Italy.

The sample comes from a study of Vγ9Vδ2 T cells in congenital toxoplasmosis (dated by TCRdb to 2020 to 2023). In terms of the full investigation: To diagnose congenital toxoplasmosis, IgG, IgM and IgA serology, Western blot and an in-house interferon-gamma release assay were used. Gamma and delta chain CDR3 repertoires of sorted blood gammadelta T cells were compared between congenitally T. gondii-infected and uninfected infants. Infant repertoires were sequenced at 2 months after birth and at 1 year of age. At 2 months, TCR sequencing included 5 or 6 infected and 9 to 10 uninfected infants, while at 1 year the sequenced group was 3 infected and 4 uninfected infants.

Paper-wide results and their limitations: Repertoire differences between infected and uninfected infants were less clear at 1 year of age than at 2 months. Two months was the earliest age with enough suitable sample material for TCR repertoire analysis, so newborn repertoires were not sequenced. High prevalence of a public TRGV9 clonotype was observed in both infected and uninfected infants. Compared with uninfected infants, infected infants at 2 months appeared to have fewer N additions in their TRGV9 and TRDV2 CDR3s, and this was especially true for TRDV2-TRDJ1 sequences. Germline-encoded fetal-type TRDV2 CDR3 sequences seemed more prevalent in infected than uninfected roughly 2-month-old infants, suggesting an in utero expansion footprint.

From the cysteine through the phenylalanine, the CDR3 covers 17 amino acids. The kept DNA is CDR3 alone, 51 bases in frame from the first base. According to the germline V gene, CDR1 reads TSWWSYY and CDR2 reads QGS. The germline ends are 17 bases apart after V is trimmed by 3 bases and J by 0 bases. The receptor comes from a child younger than 10 born to a mother with Toxoplasma gondii infection during pregnancy, either congenitally infected or uninfected (not recorded which). The receptor chain draws on TRDV1 and TRDJ1; the D gene lacks a confident call. Sequenced input: gamma-delta T cells from blood. The DNA sequence is given as TGTGCTCTTGGGGAGGGCTACTTCGGGACGTACACCGATAAACTCATCTTT. Translated, this gives CALGEGYFGTYTDKLIF.